The 26 T cell receptor beta chains listed next were all sequenced from one sample in a study of T cell responses to AZD1222 COVID-19 vaccine. Libraries were prepared by immunoSEQ multiplex PCR; TCRdb keeps only in-frame clonotypes and omits some of them. The sample lists more than 75,000 clones, 90% to 95% occurring once. The sample in question was peripheral blood, obtained on day 0 of AZD1222 vaccination. These receptor sequences come from an adult in good health.

The J gene is TRBJ1-2, the V gene TRBV5-4; D gene ambiguous. CDR3 length: 15 amino acids. Germline V gene sequence: CDR1 SGHNT, CDR2 YYREEE (reference sequence). The V end was cut by 2 bases, the J end by 4 bases, with 15 bases between. CDR3 nucleotide sequence: TGTGCCAGCAGCTTCGGACTCAGGAAGGGCTATGGCTACACCTTC. Amino acid sequence: CASSFGLRKGYGYTF.

This chain joins TRBV28 and TRBJ2-1, with 12 bases identical to TRBD2. Germline assignment: CDR1 MDHEN and CDR2 SYDVKM. V shed 6 bases, J shed 4 bases, and the junction held 7 bases outside the gene matches. This CDR3 has 16 amino acids. CDR3 DNA: TGTGCCAGCAGGCCCCCTGGACTAGCGGGATACAATGAGCAGTTCTTC. This codes for CASRPPGLAGYNEQFF.

The chain uses TRBV15 and TRBJ2-3, with 11 bases identical to TRBD2. CDR1 and CDR2 from the germline V gene are LNHNV and YYDKDF (reference sequence). J lost 2 bases, V lost 3 bases, and 4 bases had no gene match. The CDR3 contains 16 residues. The CDR3 coding sequence is TGTGCCACCAGCAGGGGTAGCGGGGGGGCCACAGATACGCAGTATTTT. This gives the protein CATSRGSGGATDTQYF.

The chain carries TRBV7-2 and TRBJ1-5, with D unresolved. Between the trimmed V and J ends, which lost 5 bases and 2 bases, there was a span of 13 bases. This CDR3 region has 15 residues. Germline CDR1 reads SGHTA; CDR2 reads FQGNSA. CDR3 protein: CASSPRSLGNQPQHF. As DNA, the CDR3 is TGTGCCAGCAGCCCGAGATCGCTGGGCAATCAGCCCCAGCATTTT. The full variable domain, in which reference TRBV7-2 and TRBJ1-5 provide the parts outside the CDR3, is GAGVSQSPSNKVTEKGKDVELRCDPISGHTALYWYRQSLGQGLEFLIYFQGNSAPDKSGLPSDRFSAERTGGSVSTLTIQRTQQEDSAVYLCASSPRSLGNQPQHFGDGTRLSIL.

The gene calls are TRBV7-2 and TRBJ1-2; D remains ambiguous. Trimming took off 1 base at V and 4 bases at J, with 7 bases between the two ends. The CDR3 runs 13 residues. CDR1 and CDR2 (germline): SGHTA, FQGNSA. The CDR3 nucleotides read TGTGCCAGCAGCTTAGGCGGGTCCTATGGCTACACCTTC. Translation gives CASSLGGSYGYTF.

This clone was seen a few times. The chain combines TRBV19 with TRBJ2-7; possibly TRBD1 for D (7 bases). The CDR3 extends over 16 amino acids. CDR1 is LNHDA, CDR2 SQIVND, per germline (reference sequence). V was cut by 7 bases and J by 0 bases, with 19 bases left in between. The CDR3 spells CASMGGQVTSSYEQYF. The CDR3 DNA reads TGTGCCAGTATGGGAGGACAGGTGACCAGCTCCTACGAGCAGTACTTC.

In DNA form, the CDR3 reads TGTGCTAGTGCCAGCCCCGGGACAGGGTTGGATACGCAGTATTTT. Translating it yields CASASPGTGLDTQYF. The chain recombines TRBV12-5 with TRBJ2-3, with 9 bases aligning to TRBD1. The CDR3 is made up of 15 amino acids. Per germline, CDR1 LGHNT and CDR2 FRNRAP. V was clipped by 7 bases and J by 6 bases; unmatched bases: 11.

The CDR3 protein is CSASRGNEKLFF. CDR3 nucleotide sequence: TGCAGTGCTAGTCGGGGGAATGAAAAACTGTTTTTT. The chain carries TRBV20-1 and TRBJ1-4, with D perhaps matching TRBD1 (5 bases). V shed 3 bases and J shed 5 bases, with 7 bases lying between them. This CDR3 spans 12 amino acids. Germline V gene data show CDR1 as DFQATT and CDR2 as SNEGSKA (reference sequence).

V and J are TRBV20-1 and TRBJ1-4; D is unclear. CDR1 and CDR2 from the germline V gene are DFQATT and SNEGSKA (reference sequence). Trimming stripped 3 bases from V and 0 bases from J, with 11 bases between. The CDR3 loop spans 15 amino acids. The CDR3 loop is CSASDSEATNEKLFF. The CDR3 DNA reads TGCAGTGCTAGTGACTCAGAGGCAACTAATGAAAAACTGTTTTTT.

The chain employs TRBV10-3 and TRBJ1-2; 8 bases map to TRBD1. Germline V lookup: CDR1 ENHRY, CDR2 SYGVKD. V dropped 4 bases and J dropped 3; count of bases not matched to a gene: 7. This CDR3 contains 15 residues. CDR3 coding DNA: TGTGCCATCAGTGGGGGGACAGGAGGGCACTATGGCTACACCTTC. It codes for CAISGGTGGHYGYTF.

The chain carries TRBV25-1 and TRBJ2-5, with D possibly matching TRBD2 (5 bases). The CDR3 length is 14 residues. The germline V and J ends were trimmed by 2 bases and 0 bases, with 7 bases remaining between them. Per the germline V gene, CDR1 is MGHDK and CDR2 is SYGVNS. The DNA for the CDR3 is TGTGCCAGCAGTGAAAGGAGGCACCAAGAGACCCAGTACTTC. This sequence encodes CASSERRHQETQYF. Looking up the rest from reference TRBV25-1 and TRBJ2-5 gives the full variable domain: EADIYQTPRYLVIGTGKKITLECSQTMGHDKMYWYQQDPGMELHLIHYSYGVNSTEKGDLSSESTVSRIRTEHFPLTLESARPSHTSQYLCASSERRHQETQYFGPGTRLLVL.

The V gene is TRBV5-4, the J gene TRBJ1-6; D perhaps matches TRBD1 (6 bases). Germline V gene sequence: CDR1 SGHNT, CDR2 YYREEE (reference sequence). The length of the CDR3 is 13 residues. Trimming left V 2 bases short and J 9 bases short, with 9 bases between. Here the CDR3 reads CASSLGQPSPLHF. In nucleotides, the CDR3 is TGTGCCAGCAGCTTAGGACAGCCTTCACCCCTCCACTTT.

The rearrangement joins TRBV30 to TRBJ1-4, with unresolved D. The CDR3 is 13 amino acids. The germline gives CDR1 GTSNPN, CDR2 SVGIG (reference sequence). V dropped 3 bases and J dropped 7 bases, with 12 bases sitting between them. This CDR3 is CAWRAPWGEKLFF. The CDR3 region has the DNA TGTGCCTGGAGGGCACCCTGGGGTGAAAAACTGTTTTTT.

The chain is built from TRBV4-3 and TRBJ2-3; 8 bases line up with TRBD2. The CDR3 length is 15 residues. CDR1 and CDR2 (germline): LGHNA, YSLEER. V lost 3 bases and J lost 1; bases outside the gene matches: 3. The CDR3 bases are TGCGCCAGCAGCCAGGGAGCGGGGGGCACAGATACGCAGTATTTT. It specifies CASSQGAGGTDTQYF.

The chain has TRBV28 and TRBJ1-1; a possible D gene is TRBD1 (5 bases). This CDR3 spans 15 amino acids. Deletions cut 3 bases from V and 1 base from J, with 12 bases between. Germline CDR1 reads MDHEN; CDR2 reads SYDVKM. In nucleotides, the CDR3 is TGTGCCAGCAGTTTTGTGGGACTGACGAACACTGAAGCTTTCTTT. Its protein is CASSFVGLTNTEAFF.

The V and J genes are TRBV6-2 or TRBV6-3 and TRBJ1-5; the match to TRBD1 covers 9 bases. The CDR3 length is 17 residues. Germline CDR1 MNHEY, CDR2 SVGEGT. Losses at the gene ends were 4 bases for V and 3 bases for J; bases not matched to a gene: 10. This chain's CDR3 is CASSSHGTGPNNQPQHF. The CDR3, as DNA: TGTGCCAGCAGTTCCCATGGGACAGGGCCTAACAATCAGCCCCAGCATTTT.

This sequence joins TRBV19 and TRBJ2-1, with D perhaps matching TRBD1 (5 bases). The germline CDR1 and CDR2 sequences are LNHDA and SQIVND (reference sequence). The CDR3 runs to 12 residues. V lost 3 bases, J lost 15 bases, and 15 bases lay in between. CDR3: CASSILRQLMFF. In nucleotides, the CDR3 is TGTGCCAGTAGTATCTTGAGACAGTTGATGTTCTTC.

The J gene is TRBJ1-2, the V gene TRBV6-1, with no clear D. This CDR3 has 11 residues. Germline values: CDR1 MNHNS, CDR2 SASEGT. V was shortened by 1 base and J by 8 bases, with 5 bases between the two germline ends. CDR3 sequence reads: CASSEVGGYTF. CDR3 bases: TGTGCCAGCAGTGAAGTGGGGGGCTACACCTTC.

V usage is TRBV27 and J usage is TRBJ1-5; tentatively, D is TRBD1 (5 bases). Between the trimmed V and J ends, which lost 0 bases and 9 bases, there was a span of 9 bases. This CDR3 contains 13 residues. Per germline, CDR1 MNHEY and CDR2 SMNVEV (reference sequence). Here the CDR3 DNA reads TGTGCCAGCAGTTTATCGGGGGTACGGCCCCAGCATTTT. Translated: CASSLSGVRPQHF.

This rearrangement joins TRBV5-1 to TRBJ2-7; D gene uncertain. CDR1 SGHRS and CDR2 YFSETQ come from the germline V gene. This CDR3 contains 15 residues. V dropped 2 bases and J dropped 5 bases, with 17 bases sitting between them. The chain's CDR3 is CASSLGPTPNDEQYF. The CDR3 bases are TGCGCCAGCAGCTTAGGACCGACCCCAAATGACGAGCAGTACTTC.

This clone has just one count. The rearrangement links TRBV5-1 to TRBJ1-2, with D hard to call. Germline V gene lookup returns CDR1 SGHRS and CDR2 YFSETQ. The CDR3 runs to 13 residues. The V and J ends lost 4 bases and 2 bases respectively, with 9 bases between them. The CDR3 nucleotides are TGCGCCAGCAGCGGGGAGATCAACTATGGCTACACCTTC. It is translated as CASSGEINYGYTF.

The chain carries TRBV7-2 and TRBJ2-5; 7 positions match TRBD2. V lost 2 bases and J lost 0; bases outside the gene matches: 3. Germline values: CDR1 SGHTA, CDR2 FQGNSA. The CDR3 totals 15 residues. CDR3 amino acids: CASSLSSGYQETQYF. The CDR3 nucleotides read TGTGCCAGCAGCTTATCTAGCGGCTACCAAGAGACCCAGTACTTC.

This clone has a single count. V and J are TRBV4-2 and TRBJ1-4; 8 bases agree with TRBD1. Germline values: CDR1 LGHNA, CDR2 YNFKEQ. This CDR3 has 18 amino acids. V gave up 1 base and J gave up 8 bases; unmatched junction bases: 15. The DNA for the CDR3 is TGTGCCAGCAGCCAAGGCGGAACCGGGACAGGCAATATAGAAAAACTGTTTTTT. It encodes CASSQGGTGTGNIEKLFF.

This clone was seen only once. This chain connects TRBV3-1 (or the pseudogene TRBV3-2) to TRBJ1-6; D is undetermined. Germline V gene data show CDR1 as LGHDT and CDR2 as YNNKEL (reference sequence). The ends were cut back, 3 bases at V and 5 bases at J, with 11 bases in the middle. CDR3 size: 15 residues. The CDR3 reads CASSQAGPHNSPLHF. CDR3 DNA sequence: TGTGCCAGCAGCCAGGCCGGGCCACATAATTCACCCCTCCACTTT.

This chain links TRBV29-1 with TRBJ2-1; TRBD2 agrees at 7 bases. Germline lookup yields CDR1 SQVTM and CDR2 ANQGSEA. The CDR3 runs 15 residues. V lost 7 bases, J lost 0 bases, and 9 bases stayed unmatched. Here the CDR3 reads CSAASGVGSYNEQFF. CDR3 sequence (DNA): TGCAGCGCCGCGAGCGGGGTTGGCTCCTACAATGAGCAGTTCTTC.

The rearrangement joins TRBV28 to TRBJ1-1; D ambiguous. This CDR3 region has 13 residues. Germline V lookup: CDR1 MDHEN, CDR2 SYDVKM. Trimming took off 5 bases at V and 7 bases at J, with 14 bases between the two ends. The CDR3 DNA reads as TGTGCCAGCAGTCCCCGTTGGGGTTTTGAAGCTTTCTTT. Its protein is CASSPRWGFEAFF.